The 13 T cell receptor beta chains reported below all come from one sample, sequenced in a study of prognosis after radiotherapy for stage I lung cancer. From genomic DNA, TCR beta CDR3 was amplified by two-round multiplex PCR. For every TRBV and TRBJ gene, a specific primer was used in first-round PCR. TCRdb analysed the multiplex PCR reads with MiXCR anew, one entry per CDR3 protein. Among some 34,000 distinct CDR3 sequences listed, 30% to 35% were seen once. This specimen was PBMCs, taken before or after stereotactic body radiation therapy (not recorded which). The receptor source for this set is a donor aged 50 or older with non-small cell lung cancer.

This clonotype occurred many times. The chain links TRBV7-6 to TRBJ2-5; maybe TRBD2 (5 bases). V was shortened by 5 bases and J by 5 bases, with 15 bases between the two germline ends. The CDR3 extends over 14 amino acids. The germline V gene has CDR1 SGHVS and CDR2 FNYEAQ. The CDR3 DNA reads TGTGCCAGCAGCCGAGGGTTTGTTAGTGAGACCCAGTACTTC. Translating it yields CASSRGFVSETQYF.

At least ten counts were recorded for this clonotype. The chain has TRBV27 and TRBJ1-1; the D gene is possibly TRBD1 (5 bases). The CDR3 runs 14 residues. V dropped 6 bases and J dropped 1 base, with 12 bases sitting between them. Per germline, CDR1 MNHEY and CDR2 SMNVEV (reference sequence). DNA of the CDR3: TGTGCCAGCAGGCGCAGGGAGGGGAACACTGAAGCTTTCTTT. As protein: CASRRREGNTEAFF.

This clonotype was detected many times. This sequence joins TRBV19 and TRBJ1-4, with 10 bases lining up with TRBD1. The CDR3 has 15 residues. Germline loops: CDR1 LNHDA, CDR2 SQIVND (reference sequence). V shed 8 bases, J shed 4 bases, and the junction held 7 bases outside the gene matches. CDR3 loop: CASSHRDRGNEKLFF. The CDR3 DNA follows: TGTGCCAGTTCCCATAGGGACAGGGGTAATGAAAAACTGTTTTTT.

On this clonotype: This sequence may be a read error, since a much larger clone differs from it by one base. The V call is TRBV11-3, the J call TRBJ2-5, with no clear D. Germline V gene lookup returns CDR1 SGHNT and CDR2 YENEEA. This CDR3 comprises 13 residues. Trimming removed 6 bases at V and 4 bases at J, with 12 bases between. CDR3 sequence: CASSRWGGETQYF. In nucleotides, the CDR3 is TGTGCCAGCAGTCGCTGGGGTGGAGAGACCCAGTACTTC.

By sample share, this clonotype is medium-sized (0.01 to 0.1%). The junction differs from germline at one of its ends, possibly a read error. CDR3 loop: CASSDSPSGQTTQYF. DNA for the CDR3: TGTGCCAGCAGTGACTCGCCTAGCGGACAGACTACGCAGTATTTT. The genes are TRBV6-8 and TRBJ2-3; perhaps TRBD2 as D (7 bases). The CDR3 sequence is 15 residues long. Germline CDR1 and CDR2: MNHGY and SAAAGT.

This clonotype was picked up many times. The chain employs TRBV7-8 and TRBJ1-5; 7 nucleotides line up with TRBD1. The CDR3 runs to 15 residues. Germline loops: CDR1 SGHVS, CDR2 FQNEAQ. The junction had 7 bases not matched to a gene; V was cut back by 5 bases and J by 3 bases. CDR3 sequence: CASSATTGNNQPQHF. CDR3 coding DNA: TGTGCCAGCAGCGCGACGACAGGGAACAATCAGCCCCAGCATTTT.

The rearrangement joins TRBV27 to TRBJ2-2; D remains unclear. The CDR3 sequence is 15 residues long. V lost 2 bases to trimming and J lost 3 bases, with 10 bases between them. In germline, CDR1 is MNHEY, CDR2 SMNVEV (reference sequence). The CDR3 loop is CASSLGRWDTGELFF. CDR3 in DNA: TGTGCCAGCAGTTTAGGGCGTTGGGACACCGGGGAGCTGTTTTTT.

The sample holds many counts of this clonotype. The chain uses TRBV25-1 and TRBJ2-7; 12 bases are shared with TRBD2. Trimming took 5 bases from V and 1 from J; bases not matched to a gene: 6. This CDR3 contains 16 residues. CDR1 and CDR2 (germline): MGHDK, SYGVNS. The DNA of the CDR3 is TGTGCCAGCAGTCCCTCCGGGACTAGCGGGTCCTACGAGCAGTACTTC. Translation gives CASSPSGTSGSYEQYF.

The chain employs TRBV12-3 or TRBV12-4 and TRBJ1-6, with D possibly TRBD1 on 6 matching bases. Trimming cost V 3 bases and J 7 bases, with 7 bases left between them. The CDR3 is 13 amino acids. Written as DNA, the CDR3 is TGTGCCAGCAGTTTTCAGGGGAATTCACCCCTCCACTTT. Encoded protein: CASSFQGNSPLHF.

Comments on this clonotype: A much larger clone differs from this one at a single base, so this may be a read error. This sequence joins TRBV6-2 or TRBV6-3 and TRBJ2-7; no definite D call. CDR3 size: 14 residues. V dropped 4 bases and J dropped 5 bases, with 15 bases sitting between them. CDR1 and CDR2 (germline): MNHEY, SVGEGT. The CDR3 DNA is TGTGCCAGCAGTTCGACTTTGTGTGCCCACGAGCAGTACTTC. It yields the protein CASSSTLCAHEQYF.

There are many counts of this clonotype. The chain uses TRBV30 and TRBJ1-2; TRBD1 aligns across 10 bases. CDR1 and CDR2 (germline): GTSNPN, SVGIG (reference sequence). V lost 5 bases, J lost 8 bases, and 8 bases stayed unmatched. The CDR3 is 13 residues long. The CDR3 region is CAWAIGQGGGYTF. The DNA for the CDR3 is TGTGCCTGGGCCATCGGACAGGGGGGAGGCTACACCTTC.

This clonotype was seen at least ten times. V gene TRBV7-9 combines with J gene TRBJ1-3; D call uncertain. The ends were cut back, 1 base at V and 4 bases at J, with 8 bases in the middle. Germline V CDR1 and CDR2: SEHNR, FQNEAQ (reference sequence). The CDR3 is made up of 14 amino acids. The CDR3 here is CASSLGVGGNTIYF. CDR3 nucleotide sequence: TGTGCCAGCAGCTTAGGAGTGGGAGGAAACACCATATATTTT.

This clonotype was counted many times. The V gene is TRBV5-5, the J gene TRBJ2-1, with 7 bases aligning to TRBD1. Trimming took 5 bases from V and 5 from J; bases not matched to a gene: 7. The CDR3 covers 14 residues. Germline loops: CDR1 SGHKS, CDR2 YYEKEE (reference sequence). CDR3 sequence: CASSFGDRNNEQFF. The DNA of the CDR3 is TGTGCCAGCAGTTTCGGGGACAGAAACAATGAGCAGTTCTTC.